One T cell receptor (beta chain) is described in this entry. V dropped 3 bases and J dropped 1 base, with 10 bases sitting between them. This CDR3 is built from 14 residues. From germline, CDR1 is KGHSH and CDR2 LQKENI. The data were obtained in a study of OX40 agonist ivuxolimab in advanced cancers. Only in-frame clones appear in the TCRdb table, and some are missing; sequencing was by immunoSEQ multiplex PCR. Among 70,000 to 75,000 clones listed, 80% to 95% were seen once. V usage is TRBV18 and J usage is TRBJ2-7; D is perhaps TRBD1 or TRBD2 (5 bases each). This specimen was CD4+ or CD8+ T cells sorted from blood, taken in a trial of the OX40 agonist ivuxolimab. The sequence was obtained from an adult with an advanced solid tumor such as melanoma, head and neck, liver or kidney cancer. In DNA, the CDR3 is TGTGCCAGCTCACCTGGGACGGCATCCTACGAGCAGTACTTC. Translating gives CASSPGTASYEQYF.